The rows below give T cell receptor beta chains drawn from one sample of a study of CD8 T cells in Susac syndrome. Each CDR3 protein gets one entry after TCRdb re-called the immunoSEQ multiplex PCR reads with MiXCR. The table has more than 250,000 distinct CDR3 sequences, roughly nine tenths seen once; the top ten hold 0.065%. Sequencing was performed on CD4+ T cells from PBMCs. The source is a human donor with multiple sclerosis. The CDR3 runs from the conserved cysteine through the conserved F or W. D genes are given only for firm matches. Only part of the rows carry a size: once, few, many, or a class if the clone is expanded.

D	J	V	size	CDR3	DNA
NA	TRBJ2-1	TRBV30	NA	CAWSRGLEGNEQFF	TGTGCCTGGAGCCGAGGGTTAGAGGGGAATGAGCAGTTCTTC
NA	TRBJ2-7	TRBV25-1	NA	CASSEYGADEQYF	TGTGCCAGCAGTGAATATGGGGCAGACGAGCAGTACTTC
TRBD2	TRBJ2-2	TRBV23-1	NA	CASSSTVASGSMLGDTGELFF	TGCGCCAGCAGCTCTACTGTGGCCAGCGGGAGTATGCTCGGGGACACCGGGGAGCTGTTTTTT
NA	TRBJ1-3	TRBV10-3	few	CAISELFSGNTIYF	TGTGCCATCAGTGAGTTATTCTCTGGAAACACCATATATTTT
TRBD2	TRBJ2-3	TRBV19	NA	CASKAGGLSTDTQYF	TGTGCCAGTAAGGCGGGAGGGCTTTCCACAGATACGCAGTATTTT
TRBD1	TRBJ1-1	TRBV29-1	NA	CSAGDRGHTEAFF	TGCAGCGCCGGGGACAGGGGTCACACTGAAGCTTTCTTT
TRBD1	TRBJ1-1	TRBV4-2	NA	CASSLDRVAEAFF	TGTGCCAGCAGCCTAGACAGGGTAGCTGAAGCTTTCTTT
TRBD2	TRBJ2-1	TRBV5-1	NA	CASSLERLAGVSNEQFF	TGCGCCAGCAGCTTGGAGCGTCTAGCGGGAGTAAGCAATGAGCAGTTCTTC
NA	TRBJ2-2	TRBV18	few	CASSPRSNTGELFF	TGTGCCAGCTCACCACGGAGTAACACCGGGGAGCTGTTTTTT
NA	TRBJ1-1	TRBV20-1	NA	CSAPRQGNTEAFF	TGCAGTGCCCCCAGGCAGGGAAACACTGAAGCTTTCTTT
NA	TRBJ1-1	TRBV2	NA	CANQDRGAGTEAFF	TGTGCCAATCAGGATAGGGGGGCTGGCACTGAAGCTTTCTTT
NA	TRBJ1-6	TRBV20-1	NA	CSARSTSGNSPLHF	TGCAGTGCTAGATCCACCTCGGGTAATTCACCCCTCCACTTT
NA	TRBJ1-1	TRBV7-9	NA	CASSLAYTEAFF	TGTGCCAGCAGCTTAGCCTACACTGAAGCTTTCTTT
TRBD2	TRBJ2-1	TRBV3-1	NA	CASSLRGVNEQFF	TGTGCCAGCAGCCTACGGGGGGTGAATGAGCAGTTCTTC
NA	TRBJ2-3	TRBV7-2	NA	CASSPGVLTDTQYF	TGTGCCAGCAGCCCCGGAGTCCTCACAGATACGCAGTATTTT
NA	TRBJ1-2	TRBV19	NA	CATKGGPAANYGYTF	TGTGCCACGAAAGGGGGGCCCGCAGCTAACTATGGCTACACCTTC
TRBD1	TRBJ2-3	TRBV24-1	NA	CATSGTGTDTQYF	TGTGCCACCAGCGGGACAGGGACAGATACGCAGTATTTT
NA	TRBJ2-3	TRBV29-1	NA	CSVVRGGLTDTQYF	TGCAGCGTTGTGCGGGGCGGGCTAACAGATACGCAGTATTTT
NA	TRBJ1-1	TRBV14	NA	CASSQDPTDTEAFF	TGTGCCAGCAGCCAAGATCCGACGGACACTGAAGCTTTCTTT
NA	TRBJ2-7	TRBV29-1	NA	CSVVLRSSYEQYF	TGCAGCGTTGTTTTGAGGAGCTCCTACGAGCAGTACTTC
NA	TRBJ1-5	TRBV2	NA	CASSERRNQPQHF	TGTGCCAGCAGCGAAAGGAGAAATCAGCCCCAGCATTTT
TRBD1	TRBJ1-1	TRBV18	few	CASSLETGGTEAFF	TGTGCCAGCTCATTGGAGACAGGGGGCACTGAAGCTTTCTTT
TRBD1	TRBJ1-1	TRBV29-1	NA	CSGRQGTEAFF	TGCAGCGGTAGACAGGGGACTGAAGCTTTCTTT
NA	TRBJ1-6	TRBV12-3/TRBV12-4	NA	CASKKMRLNSPLHF	TGTGCCAGCAAGAAGATGCGTTTGAATTCACCCCTCCACTTT
TRBD2	TRBJ2-3	TRBV4-1	NA	CASSQVLRGEVDTQYF	TGCGCCAGCAGCCAAGTACTGCGGGGGGAAGTAGATACGCAGTATTTT
TRBD2	TRBJ2-4	TRBV19	NA	CASSITGRAESVLNIQYF	TGTGCCAGTAGTATAACCGGGAGGGCCGAGTCGGTATTGAACATTCAGTACTTC
TRBD2	TRBJ2-1	TRBV3-1	few	CASNGGTSGGSEQFF	TGTGCCAGCAATGGAGGGACTAGCGGGGGTAGCGAGCAGTTCTTC
NA	TRBJ2-1	TRBV5-6	NA	CASSLRGKIYNEQFF	TGTGCCAGCAGCTTGAGGGGGAAAATTTACAATGAGCAGTTCTTC